This section outlines one T cell receptor (beta chain) sequence together with its context. No antigen is known for it. No base-level quality is on record; no much larger clone is a single base apart. This sample is drawn from a study of blood T cell repertoires in COVID-19 (dated by TCRdb to the early 2020s). Some background on the complete study: Samples from collaborators originated in the United States, Italy and Spain and spanned both the acute and convalescent phases of COVID-19. The material from the prospective study consisted of cDNA or gDNA derived from T cells, B-cell-depleted T cells, or PBMCs. Subjects who had been exposed to COVID-19, were actively infected with it, or had recovered from it provided the deeply sampled blood TCRbeta repertoires that made up the dataset. A freely available public database, intended as a resource for researchers studying the immune response to SARS-CoV-2, is where the repertoires were released. Samples came from the ongoing ImmuneRACE study (first 160 participants) plus 1,254 subjects from 6 global collaborators. A de-identified subject ID, COVID-19 status, age in years and sex were almost always included in the sample metadata. Where HLA class I and class II types were available, the types were taken from metadata supplied by the sample provider, not from assay-based typing.

TCRbeta CDR3 regions were amplified from genomic DNA by means of the immunoSEQ Assay, a bias-controlled multiplex PCR. The published analysis was carried out like this. The number of nucleated cells in each sample was estimated from the amplification of reference gene primers within the assay. Sequence reads were collapsed and filtered to measure the absolute abundance of every unique TCRbeta CDR3 rearrangement. Productive Simpson clonality was computed per sample as the square root of Simpson's diversity index over productive rearrangements. Imported from immuneACCESS, the table was reduced by TCRdb to in-frame sequences with V and J called. These copies leave out some clones; in studies compared against another copy, an unresolved V gene accounts for under half, and the cause of the remainder is not known. The V and J calls and the clone size are those of that table, but D and trimming were determined from the DNA. Counted in this sample were 470,000 or so clones; approximately 83% of them appeared once. Of the sample, approximately 3.2% falls within the top ten clones.

What the research found in general, with its limitations: The quantity of clinical and demographic metadata differed by source and by participant and was supplied without curation.

Whole blood was collected in K2EDTA tubes by collaborating institutions according to the institutions' own protocols. For TCRbeta analysis, collaborator samples were shipped as frozen whole blood, as isolated PBMCs, or as DNA extracted from either sample type. Taken from the germline V gene (reference sequence), the CDR1 and CDR2 loops are SEHNR and FQNEAQ. The CDR3 starts with the cysteine, ends with the phenylalanine, and has 16 residues. The read is trimmed to its CDR3 DNA, 48 bases read in frame from base 1. V lost 4 bases and J lost 6 bases; the stretch between them is 18 bases long. This TCR came from a human donor in a cohort sampled during active COVID-19. Rearrangement joined TRBV7-9 to TRBJ1-4; the best D guess is TRBD1, with 6 bases matching. The sequenced material came from peripheral blood. The DNA sequence reads TGTGCCAGCAGCTCAGGTGACAGGAGTTGGGATGAAAAACTGTTTTTT. Protein translation: CASSSGDRSWDEKLFF.